This is a list of T cell receptor beta chains from one sample in a study of T cell responses to AZD1222 COVID-19 vaccine. Profiling relied on immunoSEQ multiplex PCR, and the TCRdb table lists in-frame clones only, not all of them. The sample has 100,000 to 140,000 clones, around nine tenths seen once; the top ten hold around 20%. This sample comprised peripheral blood, obtained on day 0 of AZD1222 vaccination. These receptors were obtained from an adult in good health. Both conserved end residues are part of each CDR3. A D gene is named only where the DNA matches it firmly. Not every row has a clone size; where given, it reads once, few, many or a size class.

d_gene	v_gene	abundance	j_gene	CDR3nt	CDR3aa
TRBD1	TRBV18	.	TRBJ2-7	TGTGCCAGCCTATCCCTACAGGGGGCCCACGAGCAGTACTTC	CASLSLQGAHEQYF
.	TRBV3-1/TRBV3-2	.	TRBJ1-2	TGTGCCAGCAGCTGGCGGGGGCAAAACTCTACTAACTATGGCTACACCTTC	CASSWRGQNSTNYGYTF
TRBD1	TRBV3-1/TRBV3-2	.	TRBJ1-4	TGTGCCAGCAGGGGACAGAATGAAAAACTGTTTTTT	CASRGQNEKLFF
TRBD1	TRBV19	.	TRBJ1-5	TGTGCCAGTAGTATCCGGGACAGGGTCATGGAGGGAAGGGATCAGCCCCAGCATTTT	CASSIRDRVMEGRDQPQHF
TRBD1	TRBV29-1	.	TRBJ2-5	TGCAGCGGAAGACAGGGACCGGGGACCCAGTACTTC	CSGRQGPGTQYF
.	TRBV29-1	.	TRBJ1-5	TGCAGCGTTGGAGAACATTTAGGGCCCCAGCATTTT	CSVGEHLGPQHF
.	TRBV18	.	TRBJ2-1	TGTGCCAGCTCACTCAATGGGGGGGGCGCAGAGCAGTTCTTC	CASSLNGGGAEQFF
.	TRBV19	.	TRBJ1-2	TGTGCCAGTAGTATAACGCGGACTAACGGCTACACCTTC	CASSITRTNGYTF
.	TRBV10-3	.	TRBJ1-1	TGTGCCATCAGTGAGTCGGTGGGCGGCAGGAACACTGAAGCTTTCTTT	CAISESVGGRNTEAFF
.	TRBV4-3	.	TRBJ2-1	TGCGCCAGCAGCCAGGACCATGCGGTTGGGGTCGTGCGTAATGAGCAGTTCTTC	CASSQDHAVGVVRNEQFF
TRBD1	TRBV2	.	TRBJ2-7	TGTGCCAGCAGGTTCGAGACAGGGGTTTACGAGCAGTACTTC	CASRFETGVYEQYF
.	TRBV2	.	TRBJ2-7	TGTGCCAGCAGTGCCGGACATGCCTACGAGCAGTACTTC	CASSAGHAYEQYF
.	TRBV20-1	.	TRBJ1-1	TGCAGTGCCATCCACGTCACTGAAGCTTTCTTT	CSAIHVTEAFF
.	TRBV6-5	.	TRBJ1-1	TGTGCCAGCAGTTACGGCCCGGGGTACTCTGAAGCTTTCTTT	CASSYGPGYSEAFF
.	TRBV5-6	.	TRBJ1-5	TGTGCCAGCAGGCCCGGCAGGGACAATCAGCCCCAGCATTTT	CASRPGRDNQPQHF
.	TRBV29-1	.	TRBJ2-5	TGCAGCGGCGGGGGCTCCCCGGAGACCCAGTACTTC	CSGGGSPETQYF
.	TRBV5-8	once	TRBJ2-5	TGTGCCAGCACCTTGGAAGGAACCAAAGAGACCCAGTACTTC	CASTLEGTKETQYF
TRBD1	TRBV5-8	.	TRBJ2-7	TGTGCCACAACCGGGACAGGAACATTATATTACGAGCAGTACTTC	CATTGTGTLYYEQYF
TRBD1	TRBV7-8	.	TRBJ1-1	TGTGCCAGCAGAGCGGACAGGGGGTCCGCTTCTTTCTTT	CASRADRGSASFF
TRBD1	TRBV6-2/TRBV6-3	.	TRBJ1-2	TGTGCCAGCAGTAAGATCCAGGACAGGGGCGGAGGCTACACCTTC	CASSKIQDRGGGYTF
TRBD1	TRBV11-3	.	TRBJ1-1	TGTGCCAGCAGCCCAATCACAGGGGGAAAAGCTTTCTTT	CASSPITGGKAFF
.	TRBV5-1	.	TRBJ2-3	TGCGCCAGCAGCTCCATCGGCCCCCGGGGCCCCACAGATACGCAGTATTTT	CASSSIGPRGPTDTQYF
TRBD2	TRBV7-9	.	TRBJ2-7	TGTGCCAGCAGCTTATGGGGCCCTACTAGCGGGACCTCCTACGAGCAGTACTTC	CASSLWGPTSGTSYEQYF
.	TRBV18	.	TRBJ1-3	TGTGCCAGCTCACCTGGACAGTCTGGAAACACCATATATTTT	CASSPGQSGNTIYF
TRBD2	TRBV9	.	TRBJ2-7	TGTGCCAGCAGCGTAGGGATCGTGACTAGCTTTCTCGGCGACGAGCAGTACTTC	CASSVGIVTSFLGDEQYF
.	TRBV4-3	.	TRBJ1-3	TGCGCCAGCAGCCTCGGGCTCGGAAACACCATATATTTT	CASSLGLGNTIYF
.	TRBV7-9	.	TRBJ1-6	TGTGCCAGCAGCTTTTCCGGTAGTAATTCACCCCTCCACTTT	CASSFSGSNSPLHF
TRBD1	TRBV7-2	.	TRBJ1-2	TGTGCCAGCAGCTTAGTGGGACAGGGAAGCTATGGCTACACCTTC	CASSLVGQGSYGYTF
.	TRBV23-1	.	TRBJ1-1	TGCGCCAGCAGTCAATCCCCAGGGAACACTGAAGCTTTCTTT	CASSQSPGNTEAFF
TRBD1	TRBV11-2	.	TRBJ2-1	TGTGCCAGCAGCTTAGTTTCGGGACAGGGGGAAAATGAGCAGTTCTTC	CASSLVSGQGENEQFF
.	TRBV2	.	TRBJ1-5	TGTGCCAGCAGCGTCGGGCACGGAGTTAGCAATCAGCCCCAGCATTTT	CASSVGHGVSNQPQHF
.	TRBV6-2/TRBV6-3	.	TRBJ1-4	TGTGCCAGCAGTTATACCCCAGGGAGACTTGATGAAAAACTGTTTTTT	CASSYTPGRLDEKLFF
TRBD2	TRBV5-1	.	TRBJ2-5	TGCGCCAGCAGCTTGGCCGGCGTAGCGGGGGGGCCGGAGACCCAGTACTTC	CASSLAGVAGGPETQYF
.	TRBV4-3	.	TRBJ2-5	TGCGCCAGCAGCCAAGACGGATCGACGCAGACCCAGTACTTC	CASSQDGSTQTQYF